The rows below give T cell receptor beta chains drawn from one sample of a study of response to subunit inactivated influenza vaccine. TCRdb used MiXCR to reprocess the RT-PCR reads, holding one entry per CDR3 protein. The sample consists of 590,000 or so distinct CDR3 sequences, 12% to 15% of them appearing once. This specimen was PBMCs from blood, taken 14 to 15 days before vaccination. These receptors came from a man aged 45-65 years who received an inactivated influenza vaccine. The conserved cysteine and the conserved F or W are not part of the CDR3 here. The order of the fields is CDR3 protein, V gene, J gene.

cdr3_aa: ASRSSRRRPYEQY; v_call: TRBV6-1; j_call: TRBJ2-7
cdr3_aa: ASSPRTGLETQY; v_call: TRBV18; j_call: TRBJ2-5
cdr3_aa: ASSLDVRRGAGNEQF; v_call: TRBV5-1; j_call: TRBJ2-1
cdr3_aa: ASSLRGSYEQF; v_call: TRBV5-1; j_call: TRBJ2-1
cdr3_aa: SASFLRLSTDTQY; v_call: TRBV20-1; j_call: TRBJ2-3
cdr3_aa: AWTVGLAGGPYSYEQY; v_call: TRBV30; j_call: TRBJ2-7
cdr3_aa: SAPGTGGTDTQY; v_call: TRBV20-1; j_call: TRBJ2-3
cdr3_aa: ASSQGVREDREQF; v_call: TRBV4-3; j_call: TRBJ2-1
cdr3_aa: SAFTTSGTGELF; v_call: TRBV20-1; j_call: TRBJ2-2
cdr3_aa: ASSDSLAGNTGELF; v_call: TRBV25-1; j_call: TRBJ2-2
cdr3_aa: ASRTGLAGAVELF; v_call: TRBV6-1; j_call: TRBJ2-2
cdr3_aa: ASSDRLGGGETQY; v_call: TRBV2; j_call: TRBJ2-5
cdr3_aa: ASSQGGWETQY; v_call: TRBV7-2; j_call: TRBJ2-5
cdr3_aa: ASSSQGGKNYEQY; v_call: TRBV5-5; j_call: TRBJ2-7
cdr3_aa: ASSRSTGANVLT; v_call: TRBV28; j_call: TRBJ2-6
cdr3_aa: ASSQDFGTPSSGNTIY; v_call: TRBV4-2; j_call: TRBJ1-3
cdr3_aa: ASSEAGGAYEQY; v_call: TRBV6-1; j_call: TRBJ2-7
cdr3_aa: ASSTYRVESEQY; v_call: TRBV5-1; j_call: TRBJ2-7
cdr3_aa: AIRQQGAYTDTQY; v_call: TRBV10-3; j_call: TRBJ2-3
cdr3_aa: ASSDRGTTNEKLF; v_call: TRBV5-1; j_call: TRBJ1-4
cdr3_aa: ASSLVWGSSYNEQF; v_call: TRBV5-1; j_call: TRBJ2-1
cdr3_aa: ASREDRYGYT; v_call: TRBV2; j_call: TRBJ1-2
cdr3_aa: SASLLVGTDTQY; v_call: TRBV20-1; j_call: TRBJ2-3
cdr3_aa: ASSYSGGDNSPLH; v_call: TRBV6-5; j_call: TRBJ1-6
cdr3_aa: ASSQSSGTSGTDTQY; v_call: TRBV4-2; j_call: TRBJ2-3
cdr3_aa: SAGTSGVGGNEQF; v_call: TRBV29-1; j_call: TRBJ2-1
cdr3_aa: ASSQTPDNTGELF; v_call: TRBV4-3; j_call: TRBJ2-2
cdr3_aa: SARTTSGSWETQY; v_call: TRBV20-1; j_call: TRBJ2-5
cdr3_aa: ASSQDRRPQETQY; v_call: TRBV4-3; j_call: TRBJ2-5
cdr3_aa: ATQDRRNTGELF; v_call: TRBV2; j_call: TRBJ2-2
cdr3_aa: ASSWTGEKRTDTQY; v_call: TRBV5-6; j_call: TRBJ2-3
cdr3_aa: ASSAGTPNSNQPQH; v_call: TRBV7-9; j_call: TRBJ1-5
cdr3_aa: ASSKQQGSSFGYT; v_call: TRBV5-6; j_call: TRBJ1-2
cdr3_aa: ASRPDEGGNIQY; v_call: TRBV2; j_call: TRBJ2-4
cdr3_aa: ASSYPAGGDTDTQY; v_call: TRBV7-2; j_call: TRBJ2-3
cdr3_aa: ASSIQGGGYEQY; v_call: TRBV27; j_call: TRBJ2-7
cdr3_aa: SARAGGPLETQY; v_call: TRBV29-1; j_call: TRBJ2-5